These T cell receptor beta chains were read from a single sample in a study of CD8+ T cells in alopecia areata. Sequenced by immunoSEQ multiplex PCR; TCRdb stores in-frame clones only, minus some. The sample holds 150,000 to 200,000 clones; about 67% are singletons and the top ten take roughly an eighth. Sequencing was performed on CD8+ T cells sorted from blood, taken at week 0. The receptors derive from a human donor with alopecia areata. The CDR3 runs from the conserved cysteine through the conserved F or W. Each record gives: J gene, V gene, clone size, CDR3 length, D gene, CDR3 DNA, CDR3 protein. D genes are given only for firm matches. Clone size is given for some rows only: seen once, a few or many times, or a class if the clone is expanded.

>TRBJ2-5|TRBV6-5|NA|14|NA
TGTGCCAGCAGTTACTACATCGGGGAAGAGACCCAGTACTTC
CASSYYIGEETQYF
>TRBJ1-5|TRBV7-9|NA|19|NA
TGTGCCAGCAGCCTTAACACCGGGGTGGAGCGCATGGCGAATCAGCCCCAGCATTTT
CASSLNTGVERMANQPQHF
>TRBJ2-1|TRBV2|NA|16|TRBD2
TGTGCCAGCAGCGCCCCTACTAGCGGGGGTAACAATGAGCAGTTCTTC
CASSAPTSGGNNEQFF
>TRBJ2-6|TRBV4-1|NA|16|NA
TGCGCCAGCAGCCAAGGGACGTTCTCTGGGGCCAACGTCCCGACTTTC
CASSQGTFSGANVPTF
>TRBJ2-3|TRBV25-1|NA|14|TRBD1
TGTGCCAGCACGGACAGGGACGGCACAGATACGCAGTATTTT
CASTDRDGTDTQYF
>TRBJ2-1|TRBV27|NA|15|TRBD2
TGTGCCAGCAGTCCCTTTGGCGGGGGGTACAATGAGCAGTTCTTC
CASSPFGGGYNEQFF
>TRBJ1-2|TRBV6-5|NA|14|NA
TGTGCCAGCAGTTACTCATCAGACAACTATGGCTACACCTTC
CASSYSSDNYGYTF
>TRBJ2-7|TRBV2|once|16|NA
TGTGCCAGCGTCAAGAAGGACGGGTTGAGCTCCTACGAGCAGTACTTC
CASVKKDGLSSYEQYF
>TRBJ2-3|TRBV2|NA|19|TRBD2
TGTGCCAGCAGATCCACCGGGACTATCATCAGTTCTAGCACAGATACGCAGTATTTT
CASRSTGTIISSSTDTQYF
>TRBJ2-7|TRBV19|NA|13|NA
TGTGCCAGTAGTATCTCCCGCAACTACGAGCAGTACTTC
CASSISRNYEQYF
>TRBJ2-7|TRBV2|NA|12|NA
TGTGCCAGCATGGACGGACGCTACGAGCAGTACTTC
CASMDGRYEQYF
>TRBJ2-7|TRBV29-1|NA|13|NA
TGCAGCGTTGAAGTCGGGGTCGCCTACGAGCAGTACTTC
CSVEVGVAYEQYF
>TRBJ1-2|TRBV29-1|NA|20|TRBD1
TGCAGCGTTCCAGGGGGGTTACCGGGACAGCGGGATCTTATGGGGTATGGCTACACCTTC
CSVPGGLPGQRDLMGYGYTF
>TRBJ2-3|TRBV13|few|17|TRBD2
TGTGCCAGCAGCTTAGTAGCGGGGCCCTCTTACACAGATACGCAGTATTTT
CASSLVAGPSYTDTQYF
>TRBJ2-2|TRBV4-2|NA|13|NA
TGTGCCAGCAGCCCCTTCGACACCGGGGAGCTGTTTTTT
CASSPFDTGELFF
>TRBJ2-2|TRBV5-1|NA|15|NA
TGCGCCAGCACACATGAAGACCCGAACACCGGGGAGCTGTTTTTT
CASTHEDPNTGELFF
>TRBJ2-3|TRBV6-1|NA|14|NA
TGTGCCAGCAGACCCAGTTTGACTACAGATACGCAGTATTTT
CASRPSLTTDTQYF
>TRBJ2-7|TRBV15|NA|13|TRBD1
TGTGCCACCAGCACCCCGGGACAGTACGAGCAGTACTTC
CATSTPGQYEQYF
>TRBJ2-6|TRBV29-1|NA|14|NA
TGCAGCGTTACAGGGTACTCTGGGGCCAACGTCCTGACTTTC
CSVTGYSGANVLTF
>TRBJ1-1|TRBV27|NA|16|NA
TGTGCCAGCAGTCTAACTCCGGGACGGAAGAACACTGAAGCTTTCTTT
CASSLTPGRKNTEAFF
>TRBJ2-5|TRBV7-9|once|13|NA
TGTGCCAGCAGCTTAGTTCGGAAAGAGACCCAGTACTTC
CASSLVRKETQYF
>TRBJ1-5|TRBV7-2|NA|15|NA
TGTGCCAGCAGCTTAGTTTCAGGGCAAGGTCAGCCCCAGCATTTT
CASSLVSGQGQPQHF